This TCR beta chain comes out of a study of T cells in Graves' hyperthyroidism and ophthalmopathy. This clonotype was observed a handful of times. Regions amplified from RNA transcripts were the TCR beta CDR3 regions. The TCR CDR3 first-round RT-PCR relied on the HTBI primer set. TCRdb re-analysed the multiplex PCR reads in MiXCR, keeping a single row per CDR3 protein. Counted here are more than 450,000 distinct CDR3 sequences, less than 20% occurring once; the ten biggest clones make up 47%. CDR3 length equals 14 residues. The germline V gene encodes CDR1 DFQATT and CDR2 SNEGSKA (reference sequence). Trimming took off 2 bases at V and 2 bases at J, with 9 bases between the two ends.

Sample: blood. This receptor was taken from a man in his forties with Graves' ophthalmopathy. The V and J genes are TRBV20-1 and TRBJ2-2; D possibly uses TRBD1 or TRBD2 (5 bases each). The CDR3 protein is CSARWDGNTGELFF. The CDR3 DNA reads as TGCAGTGCTAGATGGGACGGTAACACCGGGGAGCTGTTTTTT.